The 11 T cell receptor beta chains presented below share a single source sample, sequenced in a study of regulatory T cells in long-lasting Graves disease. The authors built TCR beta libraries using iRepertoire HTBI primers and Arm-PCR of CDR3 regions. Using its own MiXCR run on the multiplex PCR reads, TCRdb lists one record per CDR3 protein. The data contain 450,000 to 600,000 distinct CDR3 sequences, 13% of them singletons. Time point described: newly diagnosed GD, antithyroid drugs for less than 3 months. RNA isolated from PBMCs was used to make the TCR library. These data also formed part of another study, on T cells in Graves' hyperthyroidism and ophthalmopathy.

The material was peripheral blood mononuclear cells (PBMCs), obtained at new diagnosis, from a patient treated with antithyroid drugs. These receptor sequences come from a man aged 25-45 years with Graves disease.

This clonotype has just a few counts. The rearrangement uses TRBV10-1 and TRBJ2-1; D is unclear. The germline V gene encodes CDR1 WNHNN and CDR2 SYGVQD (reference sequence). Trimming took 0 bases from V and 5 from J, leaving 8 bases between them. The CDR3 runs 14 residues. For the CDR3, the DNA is TGCGCCAGCAGTGAGTCGATGAGCAACAATGAGCAGTTCTTC. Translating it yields CASSESMSNNEQFF.

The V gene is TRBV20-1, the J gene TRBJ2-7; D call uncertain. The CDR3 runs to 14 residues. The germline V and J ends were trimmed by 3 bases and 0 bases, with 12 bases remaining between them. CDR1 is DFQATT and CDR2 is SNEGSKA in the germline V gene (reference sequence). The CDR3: CSASSRPYSYEQYF. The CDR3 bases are TGCAGTGCTAGCTCCAGACCGTACTCCTACGAGCAGTACTTC.

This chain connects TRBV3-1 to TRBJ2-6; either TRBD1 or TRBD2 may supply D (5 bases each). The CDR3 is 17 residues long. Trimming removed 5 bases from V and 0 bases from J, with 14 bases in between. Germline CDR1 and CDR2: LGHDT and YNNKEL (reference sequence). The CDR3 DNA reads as TGTGCCAGCAGCTATTCCGGGGCTTACTCTGGGGCCAACGTCCTGACTTTC. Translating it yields CASSYSGAYSGANVLTF.

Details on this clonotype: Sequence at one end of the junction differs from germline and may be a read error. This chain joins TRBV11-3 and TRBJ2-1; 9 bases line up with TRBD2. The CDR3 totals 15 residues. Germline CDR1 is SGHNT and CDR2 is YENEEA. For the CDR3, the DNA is TGTGTCAGCAGCCAGGACCTAGCGGGAAACAATGAGCAGTTCTTC. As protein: CVSSQDLAGNNEQFF.

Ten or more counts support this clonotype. CDR3 bases: TGCAGTGCTAGATTGGGACATTCGAACACTGAAGCTTTCTTT. This sequence encodes CSARLGHSNTEAFF. The chain couples TRBV20-1 to TRBJ1-1; tentative D call: TRBD1 (6 bases). This CDR3 region has 14 residues. Between the trimmed V and J ends, which lost 2 bases and 1 base, there was a span of 11 bases. Germline CDR1 is DFQATT and CDR2 is SNEGSKA (reference sequence).

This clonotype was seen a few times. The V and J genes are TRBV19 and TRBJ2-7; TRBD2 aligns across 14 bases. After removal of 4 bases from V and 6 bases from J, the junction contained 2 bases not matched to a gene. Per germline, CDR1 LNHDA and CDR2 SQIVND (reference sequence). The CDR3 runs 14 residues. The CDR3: CASSTGTSGSEQYF. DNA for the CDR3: TGTGCCAGTAGTACTGGGACTAGCGGGAGCGAGCAGTACTTC.

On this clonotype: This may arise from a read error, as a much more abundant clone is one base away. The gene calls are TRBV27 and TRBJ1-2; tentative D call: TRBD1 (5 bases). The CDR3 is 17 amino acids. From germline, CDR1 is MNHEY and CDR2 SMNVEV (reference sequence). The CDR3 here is CASSLRGGQGANYDYTF. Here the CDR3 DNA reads TGTGCCAGCAGTTTAAGGGGCGGCCAGGGAGCTAACTATGACTACACCTTC.

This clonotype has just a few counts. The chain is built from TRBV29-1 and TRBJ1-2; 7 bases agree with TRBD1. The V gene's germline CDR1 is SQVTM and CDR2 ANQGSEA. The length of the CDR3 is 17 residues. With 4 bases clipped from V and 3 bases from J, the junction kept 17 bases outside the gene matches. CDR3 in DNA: TGCAGCGTTGGTGGCCGGTCGTACTACGGGACAGACTATGGCTACACCTTC. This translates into CSVGGRSYYGTDYGYTF.

In nucleotides, the CDR3 is TGCAGAACCTCCGGGACAGGGGCTGAAAAACTGTTTTTT. Translation: CRTSGTGAEKLFF. V usage is TRBV29-1 and J usage is TRBJ1-4; 10 bases fit TRBD1. Germline V gives CDR1 SQVTM, CDR2 ANQGSEA. CDR3 length: 13 residues.

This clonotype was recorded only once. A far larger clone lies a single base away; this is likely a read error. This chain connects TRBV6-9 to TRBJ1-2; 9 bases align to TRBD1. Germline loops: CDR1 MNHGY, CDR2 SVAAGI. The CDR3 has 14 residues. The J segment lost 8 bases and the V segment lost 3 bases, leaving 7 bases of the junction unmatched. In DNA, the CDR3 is TGTGCCAGCAGTTACAGACAGGGGGTCCAAGGCTACACCTTC. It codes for CASSYRQGVQGYTF.

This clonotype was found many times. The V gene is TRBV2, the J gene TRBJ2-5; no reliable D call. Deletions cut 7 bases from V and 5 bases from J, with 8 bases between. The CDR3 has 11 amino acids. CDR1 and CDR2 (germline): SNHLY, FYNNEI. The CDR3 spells CASMVGETQYF. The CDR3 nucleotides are TGTGCCAGCATGGTAGGGGAGACCCAGTACTTC. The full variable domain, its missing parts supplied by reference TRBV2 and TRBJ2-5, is EPEVTQTPSHQVTQMGQEVILRCVPISNHLYFYWYRQILGQKVEFLVSFYNNEISEKSEIFDDQFSVERPDGSNFTLKIRSTKLEDSAMYFCASMVGETQYFGPGTRLLVL.